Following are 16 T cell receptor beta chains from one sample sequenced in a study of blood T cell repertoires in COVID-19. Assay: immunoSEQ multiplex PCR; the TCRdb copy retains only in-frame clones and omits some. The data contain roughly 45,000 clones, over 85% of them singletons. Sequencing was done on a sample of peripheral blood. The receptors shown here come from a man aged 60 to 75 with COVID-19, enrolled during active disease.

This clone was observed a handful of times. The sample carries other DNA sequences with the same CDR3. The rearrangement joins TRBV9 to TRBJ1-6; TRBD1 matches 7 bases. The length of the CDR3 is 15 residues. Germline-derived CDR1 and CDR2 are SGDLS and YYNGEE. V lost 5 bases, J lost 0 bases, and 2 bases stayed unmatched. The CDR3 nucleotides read TGTGCCAGCAGTACAGGGGACTCCTATAATTCACCCCTCCACTTT. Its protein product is CASSTGDSYNSPLHF.

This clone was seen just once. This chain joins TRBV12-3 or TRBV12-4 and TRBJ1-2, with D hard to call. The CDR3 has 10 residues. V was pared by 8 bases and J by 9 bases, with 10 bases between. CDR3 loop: CASGPRSYTF. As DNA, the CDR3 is TGTGCCAGCGGCCCCCGTAGCTACACCTTC.

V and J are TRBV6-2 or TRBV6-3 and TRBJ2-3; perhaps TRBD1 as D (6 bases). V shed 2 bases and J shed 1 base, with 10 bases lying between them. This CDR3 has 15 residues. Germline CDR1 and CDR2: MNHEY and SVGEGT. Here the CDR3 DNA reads TGTGCCAGCAGTTACCCAGGGGCCGGCACAGATACGCAGTATTTT. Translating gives CASSYPGAGTDTQYF.

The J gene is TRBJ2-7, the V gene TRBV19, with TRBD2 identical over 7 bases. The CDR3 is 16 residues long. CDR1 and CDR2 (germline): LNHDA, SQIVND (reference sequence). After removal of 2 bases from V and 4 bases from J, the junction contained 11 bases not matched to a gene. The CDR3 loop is CASSINPAAGDYEQYF. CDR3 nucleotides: TGTGCCAGTAGTATAAATCCAGCGGCGGGGGATTACGAGCAGTACTTC.

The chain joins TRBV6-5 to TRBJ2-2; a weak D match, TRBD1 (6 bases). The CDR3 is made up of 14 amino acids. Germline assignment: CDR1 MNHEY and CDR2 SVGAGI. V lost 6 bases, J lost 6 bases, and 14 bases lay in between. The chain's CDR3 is CASRRREGAGELFF. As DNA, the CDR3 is TGTGCCAGCAGGCGGAGAGAGGGGGCCGGGGAGCTGTTTTTT.

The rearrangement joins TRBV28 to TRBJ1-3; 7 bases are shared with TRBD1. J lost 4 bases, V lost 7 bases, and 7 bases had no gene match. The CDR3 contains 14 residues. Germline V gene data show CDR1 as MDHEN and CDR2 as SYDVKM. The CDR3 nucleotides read TGTGCCAGCATTAGAAGGGGGCGCGGAAACACCATATATTTT. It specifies CASIRRGRGNTIYF.

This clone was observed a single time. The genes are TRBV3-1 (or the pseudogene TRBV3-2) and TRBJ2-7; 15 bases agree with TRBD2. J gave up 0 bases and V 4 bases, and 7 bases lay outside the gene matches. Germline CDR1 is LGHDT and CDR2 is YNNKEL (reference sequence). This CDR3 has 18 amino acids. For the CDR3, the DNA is TGTGCCAGCAGCCTGGGACTAGCGGGAGGATTAAGCTCCTACGAGCAGTACTTC. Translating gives CASSLGLAGGLSSYEQYF.

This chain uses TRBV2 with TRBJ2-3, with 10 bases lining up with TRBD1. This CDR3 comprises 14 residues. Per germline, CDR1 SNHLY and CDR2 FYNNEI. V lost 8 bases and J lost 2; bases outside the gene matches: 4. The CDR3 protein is CASGRQGATDTQYF. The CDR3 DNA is TGTGCCAGCGGTAGACAGGGGGCCACAGATACGCAGTATTTT.

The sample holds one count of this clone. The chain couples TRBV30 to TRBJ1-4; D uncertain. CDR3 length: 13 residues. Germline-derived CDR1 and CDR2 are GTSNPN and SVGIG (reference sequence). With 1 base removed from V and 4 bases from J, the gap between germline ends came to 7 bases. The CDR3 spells CAWSAGNNEKLFF. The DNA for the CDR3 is TGTGCCTGGAGTGCGGGGAATAATGAAAAACTGTTTTTT. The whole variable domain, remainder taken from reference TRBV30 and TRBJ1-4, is SQTIHQWPATLVQPVGSPLSLECTVEGTSNPNLYWYRQAAGRGLQLLFYSVGIGQISSEVPQNLSASRPQDRQFILSSKKLLLSDSGFYLCAWSAGNNEKLFFGSGTQLSVL.

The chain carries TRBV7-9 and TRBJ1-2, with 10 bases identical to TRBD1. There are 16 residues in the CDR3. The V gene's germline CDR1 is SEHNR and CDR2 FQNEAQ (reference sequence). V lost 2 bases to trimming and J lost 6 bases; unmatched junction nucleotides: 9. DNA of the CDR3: TGTGCCAGCAGCTTAAATTCCGGGGGACAGGGGAATGGCTACACCTTC. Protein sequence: CASSLNSGGQGNGYTF.

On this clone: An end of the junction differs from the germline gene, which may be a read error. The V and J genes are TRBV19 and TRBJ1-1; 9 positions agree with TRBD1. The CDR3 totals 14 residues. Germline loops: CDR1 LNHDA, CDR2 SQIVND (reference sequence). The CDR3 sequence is CASMGTGSKPDAFF. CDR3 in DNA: TGTGCCAGTATGGGGACAGGGAGCAAGCCTGATGCTTTCTTT.

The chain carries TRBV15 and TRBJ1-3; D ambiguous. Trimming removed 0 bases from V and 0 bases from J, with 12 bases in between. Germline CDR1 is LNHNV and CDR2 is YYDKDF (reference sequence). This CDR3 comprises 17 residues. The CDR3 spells CATSRDRVLLSGNTIYF. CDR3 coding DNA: TGTGCCACCAGCAGAGATCGGGTTCTCCTCTCTGGAAACACCATATATTTT.

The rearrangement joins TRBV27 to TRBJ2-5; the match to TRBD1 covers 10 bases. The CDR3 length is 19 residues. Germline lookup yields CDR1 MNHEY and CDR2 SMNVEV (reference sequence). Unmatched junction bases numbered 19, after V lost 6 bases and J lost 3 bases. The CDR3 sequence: CASRRSLTGGWGRKETQYF. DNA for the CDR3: TGTGCCAGCAGGAGATCCCTGACAGGGGGCTGGGGTAGGAAAGAGACCCAGTACTTC.

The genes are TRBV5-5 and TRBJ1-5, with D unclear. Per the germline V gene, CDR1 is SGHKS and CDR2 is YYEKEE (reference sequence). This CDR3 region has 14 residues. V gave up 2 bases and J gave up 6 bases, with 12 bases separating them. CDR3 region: CASSLLGLGQPQHF. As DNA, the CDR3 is TGTGCCAGCAGCTTACTAGGGTTAGGTCAGCCCCAGCATTTT.

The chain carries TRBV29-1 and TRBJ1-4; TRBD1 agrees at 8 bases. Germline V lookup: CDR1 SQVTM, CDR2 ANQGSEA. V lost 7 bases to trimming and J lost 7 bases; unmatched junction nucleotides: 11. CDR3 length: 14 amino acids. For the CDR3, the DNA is TGCAGCGGCAACAGGGCGGGGACAGGTGAAAAACTGTTTTTT. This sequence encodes CSGNRAGTGEKLFF. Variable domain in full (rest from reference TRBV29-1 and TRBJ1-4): SAVISQKPSRDICQRGTSLTIQCQVDSQVTMMFWYRQQPGQSLTLIATANQGSEATYESGFVIDKFPISRPNLTFSTLTVSNMSPEDSSIYLCSGNRAGTGEKLFFGSGTQLSVL.

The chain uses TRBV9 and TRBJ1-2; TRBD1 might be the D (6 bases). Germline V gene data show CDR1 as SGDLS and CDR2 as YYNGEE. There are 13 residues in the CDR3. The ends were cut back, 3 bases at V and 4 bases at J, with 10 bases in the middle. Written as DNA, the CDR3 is TGTGCCAGCAGCGCTTCAGGGGCCTATGGCTACACCTTC. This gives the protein CASSASGAYGYTF.